This T cell receptor beta chain originates from a study of early T cells in non-severe SARS-CoV-2 infection (dated by TCRdb to the early 2020s). Regarding the study in general: TCR sequencing used bulk RNA from unsorted whole blood, so alpha and beta chains could not be paired.

The protocol used for the library was 5' RACE. This sample was sequenced with a NextSeq 500. In the TCR library protocol, unique molecular identifiers were attached to individual cDNA molecules to correct for PCR bias and sequencing error. Both TCR alpha and beta chains were sequenced, and tight co-correlation was observed between alpha and beta sequence abundances in each sample. Turning to the authors' computational methods: Decombinator V4 was used to annotate the V gene, J gene and CDR3 of the TCR sequences. TCRs were defined as expanded if a significant change between any two time points was detected under a Poisson model with p below 0.0001. Abundances of TCRs were expressed as counts per million after normalisation to the total number of TCRs sequenced in each sample. MAIT TCRs were defined by TRAV1-2 paired with TRAJ12, TRAJ20 or TRAJ33, and iNKT TCRs by TRAV10 paired with TRAJ18. A search of VDJdb, accessed on 1 November 2021, was run for TCRs annotated to CMV, EBV and SARS-CoV-2, with TCRs annotated for multiple antigens excluded. TCRdb reworked the public reads: Q25 trimming with fastp, MiXCR clone assembly, productive beta chains retained. Entries that share a CDR3 protein sequence are merged under the most common genes and DNA. The V and J calls, along with clone size, are taken from TCRdb and not from the paper's own processing. The sample profile shows about 110,000 distinct CDR3 sequences; approximately 12% of them were found once. 3.5% to 4% of the sample goes to the ten largest clones.

Only a few counts were recorded for this clonotype. This receptor's antigen is unknown. Per-nucleotide qualities are absent, and no much larger clonotype sits a single base away. The CDR3 measures 11 amino acids from cysteine to phenylalanine. The read is trimmed to its CDR3 DNA, 33 bases read in frame from base 1. Trimming removed 5 bases from V and 6 bases from J, leaving 7 bases between the germline ends. In the germline V gene, CDR1 corresponds to MDHEN and CDR2 to SYDVKM. Results the study describes overall, beyond this receptor: VDJdb matching was skewed toward anti-spike CD8 responses and likely underestimated virus-specific expansions by missing private and CD4 specificities.

This was a case-control study nested in a cohort of healthcare workers in London, UK, who had nasopharyngeal swab PCR tests and blood samples taken every week. Healthcare workers were recruited between 23 and 31 March 2020, during the week of the UK lockdown, and were followed weekly for up to about 16 weeks. The source was whole blood, collected at baseline. The V and J genes are TRBV28 and TRBJ1-1; no confident D gene assignment can be made. The TCR sequence derives from an adult who was a healthcare worker with PCR-confirmed SARS-CoV-2 infection or an uninfected control (not recorded which). Here is the DNA: TGTGCCAGCAGTCTCCGCGCTGAAGCTTTCTTT. Translated, it reads CASSLRAEAFF. Here the CDR3 is joined to the reference TRBV28 and TRBJ1-1 genes, and the full variable domain is: DVKVTQSSRYLVKRTGEKVFLECVQDMDHENMFWYRQDPGLGLRLIYFSYDVKMKEKGDIPEGYSVSREKKERFSLILESASTNQTSMYLCASSLRAEAFFGQGTRLTVV.